Sequencing of this T cell receptor beta chain was carried out in a study of T cells expressing NK-cell markers (dated by TCRdb to the early 2020s). About the full investigation: Eight donors provided sorted CD3+CD56+NKG2C+, CD3+CD56+NKG2C- and CD3+CD56-NKG2C+ T-cell subsets, whose TCR beta-chain repertoires were profiled. The libraries were sequenced on Illumina HiSeq 2000/2500, MiSeq or NextSeq, producing 2 x 150 bp reads. Among the eight sequenced donors, seven were HCMV-seropositive and one was HCMV-seronegative. The eight sequenced donors were randomly selected healthy volunteers, three men and five women.

To note about this clonotype: This clone's antigen is unknown.

Data came from an Illumina HiSeq 2000. TCR beta cDNA libraries were made by 5'RACE template switching that added a universal primer site and unique molecular identifiers. cDNA synthesis was primed from the TCR beta constant segment, followed by two successive PCR amplification steps. The study's processing was this. Reads were demultiplexed and grouped by UMI with MIGEC, and clonotypes were assembled and quantified with MiTCR. To remove erroneous sequences, TCR cDNA sequences were retained only when supported by two or more reads. The tcR package was used for downstream repertoire analysis, with clonotypes matched between fractions based on CDR3 nucleotide sequence plus V segment. VDJmatch was used to annotate antigen specificity against VDJdb, with one amino acid substitution in CDR3 permitted. The reads underwent TCRdb reprocessing, giving one record for each CDR3 protein sequence and no DNA. Here the V and J calls rest on TCRdb's processing, not on the authors' analysis. The sample's table covers about 460,000 distinct CDR3 sequences. The top ten constitute around 1.4% of the sample.

The CDR3 runs 12 amino acids, cysteine and phenylalanine included. There is no recorded DNA. The germline V gene encodes CDR1 LNHNV and CDR2 YYDKDF (reference sequence). HCMV-specific IgG was detected in serum with a commercial ELISA kit to determine HCMV serostatus. Peripheral blood mononuclear cells were isolated from blood by Ficoll density gradient centrifugation. The research as a whole found: It remained unclear whether the expanded NKG2C-expressing T cell clones were specific for HCMV antigens. Those dominant clonotypes were again the most abundant among CD3+CD56-NKG2C+ cells in a few donors, at about 25-60.1%. For more than 5 donors, the dominant CD3+CD56+NKG2C+ clonotypes were among the top 10 CD8+ clonotypes and accounted for roughly 1.0-7.5% of CD8+ T cells.

The material sequenced was blood T cells: a sorted CD56 or NKG2C T cell subset, CD4+ or CD8+ T cells, or bulk PBMC T cells (not recorded which). The sequence links TRBV15 to TRBJ2-5. The source of this sequence is a woman aged 50 to 60 in good health. Donor details come from another sample of the same person, matched by shared clones. The CDR3 reads CATSRDGLNQYF.